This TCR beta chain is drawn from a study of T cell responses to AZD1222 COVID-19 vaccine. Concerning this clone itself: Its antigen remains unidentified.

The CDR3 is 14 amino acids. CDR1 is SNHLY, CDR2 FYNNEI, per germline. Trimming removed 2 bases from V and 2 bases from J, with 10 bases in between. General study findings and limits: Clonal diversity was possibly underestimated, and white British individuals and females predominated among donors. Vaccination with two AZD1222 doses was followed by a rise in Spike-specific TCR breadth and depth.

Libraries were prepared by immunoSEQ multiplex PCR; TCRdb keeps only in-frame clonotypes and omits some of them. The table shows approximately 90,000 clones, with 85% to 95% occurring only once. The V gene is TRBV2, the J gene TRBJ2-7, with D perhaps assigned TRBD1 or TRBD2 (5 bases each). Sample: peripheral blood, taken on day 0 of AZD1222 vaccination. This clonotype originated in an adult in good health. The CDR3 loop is CASSERDVTYEQYF. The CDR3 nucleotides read TGTGCCAGCAGTGAAAGGGACGTAACCTACGAGCAGTACTTC.